Below are 29 T cell receptor beta chains sequenced from a single sample in a study of cytomegalovirus exposure and HLA in healthy donors (dated by TCRdb to about 2017). Library construction relied on the immunoSEQ multiplex PCR assay. The source is immuneACCESS, and TCRdb retained only in-frame sequences with V and J called. Part of the clones is not carried over; for the studies checked, unresolved V genes explain less than half of this, and the remainder is unexplained. A total of approximately 150,000 clones appear in this sample, around 86% of them only once. The ten largest clonotypes hold roughly 2.6% of the sample. Sequenced material: PBMCs. The receptors here all came from a man aged 18 to 29 in good health and CMV-seropositive.

J is TRBJ2-3 and V is TRBV7-9; 9 positions match TRBD1. The CDR3 contains 16 residues. With 5 bases clipped from V and 2 bases from J, the junction kept 8 bases outside the gene matches. Germline assignment: CDR1 SEHNR and CDR2 FQNEAQ (reference sequence). The CDR3 region is CASSHGDRDLTDTQYF. The DNA for the CDR3 is TGTGCCAGCAGCCATGGGGACAGGGATCTCACAGATACGCAGTATTTT. Combining the CDR3 with reference TRBV7-9 and TRBJ2-3 gives the whole variable domain DTGVSQNPRHKITKRGQNVTFRCDPISEHNRLYWYRQTLGQGPEFLTYFQNEAQLEKSRLLSDRFSAERPKGSFSTLEIQRTEQGDSAMYLCASSHGDRDLTDTQYFGPGTRLTVL.

V usage is TRBV28 and J usage is TRBJ2-5; 7 bases are shared with TRBD2. Per the germline V gene, CDR1 is MDHEN and CDR2 is SYDVKM. The CDR3 loop spans 16 amino acids. V lost 4 bases and J lost 5; bases outside the gene matches: 13. In DNA, the CDR3 is TGTGCCAGCAGTTCCCCCAGAGGGAGGGCCTTGGAGACCCAGTACTTC. This codes for CASSSPRGRALETQYF.

The J gene is TRBJ2-7, the V gene TRBV10-3; a weak D match, TRBD2 (6 bases). The CDR3 totals 18 residues. Deletions cut 3 bases from V and 2 bases from J, with 23 bases between. The V gene's germline CDR1 is ENHRY and CDR2 SYGVKD. CDR3 nucleotide sequence: TGTGCCATCAGTGATTTCGGGGGAGGAACGGTAAAAGCCTACGAGCAGTACTTC. Amino acid sequence: CAISDFGGGTVKAYEQYF.

A single count supports this clone. The gene calls are TRBV29-1 and TRBJ2-3; 8 nucleotides align to TRBD2. Germline V gives CDR1 SQVTM, CDR2 ANQGSEA. The CDR3 consists of 13 residues. V shed 6 bases and J 2 bases; nucleotides not matched to a gene: 4. CDR3 coding DNA: TGCAGCGTCACTAGCGGCAACACAGATACGCAGTATTTT. Translation gives CSVTSGNTDTQYF.

This rearrangement joins TRBV9 to TRBJ2-3; D call uncertain. CDR1 and CDR2 (germline): SGDLS, YYNGEE. With 0 bases removed from V and 6 bases from J, the gap between germline ends came to 8 bases. The CDR3 totals 13 residues. The CDR3 DNA reads as TGTGCCAGCAGCGTAGTTAGCTCCGATACGCAGTATTTT. Translation gives CASSVVSSDTQYF.

The chain is built from TRBV12-5 and TRBJ2-3; the D gene is possibly TRBD2 (5 bases). In germline, CDR1 is LGHNT, CDR2 FRNRAP. The length of the CDR3 is 13 residues. V lost 2 bases to trimming and J lost 4 bases, with 7 bases between them. DNA for the CDR3: TGTGCTAGTGGTTTGTCGAGGGCAGATACGCAGTATTTT. This translates into CASGLSRADTQYF.

This rearrangement joins TRBV25-1 to TRBJ2-1, with D perhaps matching TRBD1 (6 bases). V lost 2 bases to trimming and J lost 4 bases, with 18 bases between them. The CDR3 runs to 17 residues. Germline-derived CDR1 and CDR2 are MGHDK and SYGVNS. CDR3 DNA sequence: TGTGCCAGCAGTGAAGACAGGAACGCAGCCGCATACAATGAGCAGTTCTTC. Translated: CASSEDRNAAAYNEQFF.

The CDR3 region has the DNA TGCGCCAGCAGCGCAGGGGACAGGGACTCTGAAGCTTTCTTT. Its protein is CASSAGDRDSEAFF. V usage is TRBV5-1 and J usage is TRBJ1-1, with 9 bases that match TRBD1. This CDR3 comprises 14 residues. Germline V CDR1 and CDR2: SGHRS, YFSETQ. With 4 bases clipped from V and 6 bases from J, the junction kept 7 bases outside the gene matches.

The DNA for the CDR3 is TGTGCCAGCAGCGTAGGGCTAGCGGGGGCCTACGAGCAGTACTTC. It translates to CASSVGLAGAYEQYF. The chain carries TRBV9 and TRBJ2-7, with 10 bases that match TRBD2. This CDR3 spans 15 amino acids. Losses at the gene ends were 0 bases for V and 2 bases for J; bases not matched to a gene: 2. CDR1 and CDR2 (germline): SGDLS, YYNGEE.

This chain uses TRBV28 with TRBJ2-7; weak D call: TRBD2 (6 bases). The CDR3 loop spans 15 amino acids. V was pared by 3 bases and J by 0 bases, with 12 bases between. CDR1 is MDHEN and CDR2 is SYDVKM in the germline V gene. CDR3 loop: CASSFLGGSSYEQYF. CDR3 in DNA: TGTGCCAGCAGTTTTTTGGGAGGAAGCTCCTACGAGCAGTACTTC.

The chain is built from TRBV6-6 and TRBJ1-1, with D perhaps TRBD1 (6 bases). Germline values: CDR1 MNHNY, CDR2 SVGAGI (reference sequence). The V and J ends lost 6 bases and 1 base respectively, with 15 bases between them. The CDR3 has 15 residues. The CDR3 here is CASRRIRQANTEAFF. As DNA, the CDR3 is TGTGCCAGCAGACGAATAAGACAGGCGAACACTGAAGCTTTCTTT.

This clone was observed a single time. V usage is TRBV6-5 and J usage is TRBJ1-1; D unclear. This CDR3 has 13 amino acids. Trimming removed 4 bases at V and 0 bases at J, with 6 bases between. CDR1 and CDR2 from the germline V gene are MNHEY and SVGAGI. DNA for the CDR3: TGTGCCAGCAGTTCCGGTCTGAACACTGAAGCTTTCTTT. It translates to CASSSGLNTEAFF.

The genes are TRBV7-2 and TRBJ2-1; 7 positions match TRBD1. The germline V gene has CDR1 SGHTA and CDR2 FQGNSA. CDR3 length equals 16 residues. The V segment lost 0 bases and the J segment 4 bases; nucleotides outside the gene matches: 6. CDR3: CASSLATGTIYNEQFF. CDR3 sequence (DNA): TGTGCCAGCAGCTTAGCGACAGGGACAATTTACAATGAGCAGTTCTTC.

The chain recombines TRBV19 with TRBJ1-2; D call uncertain. Trimming shortened V by 1 base and J by 0 bases, and 12 bases separated the two germline ends. Germline V gene lookup returns CDR1 LNHDA and CDR2 SQIVND (reference sequence). The CDR3 is made up of 16 amino acids. The CDR3 region is CASSIGRRVSNYGYTF. CDR3 coding DNA: TGTGCCAGTAGTATAGGCCGACGGGTTTCTAACTATGGCTACACCTTC. Looking up the rest from reference TRBV19 and TRBJ1-2 gives the full variable domain: DGGITQSPKYLFRKEGQNVTLSCEQNLNHDAMYWYRQDPGQGLRLIYYSQIVNDFQKGDIAEGYSVSREKKESFPLTVTSAQKNPTAFYLCASSIGRRVSNYGYTFGSGTRLTVV.

V usage is TRBV11-2 and J usage is TRBJ2-7, with D possibly TRBD2 on 5 matching bases. V was clipped by 9 bases and J by 6 bases, with 18 bases between them. CDR3 length: 13 residues. From germline, CDR1 is SGHAT and CDR2 FQNNGV. The CDR3 DNA reads as TGTGCCAGTGGGGAGTTATCCCCTCCCGAGCAGTACTTC. Its translation: CASGELSPPEQYF.

This chain connects TRBV6-6 to TRBJ1-1; D is unclear. The germline V gene encodes CDR1 MNHNY and CDR2 SVGAGI (reference sequence). Trimming removed 5 bases from V and 1 base from J, with 2 bases in between. The CDR3 is 11 amino acids. CDR3 sequence reads: CASSRNTEAFF. For the CDR3, the DNA is TGTGCCAGCAGTCGGAACACTGAAGCTTTCTTT.

The V and J genes are TRBV5-1 and TRBJ2-2; 7 bases agree with TRBD1. J was trimmed by 1 base and V by 6 bases; bases with no gene match: 6. Germline lookup yields CDR1 SGHRS and CDR2 YFSETQ. The CDR3 spans 15 residues. For the CDR3, the DNA is TGCGCCAGCACCTTAAGACAGGGGAACACCGGGGAGCTGTTTTTT. It yields the protein CASTLRQGNTGELFF. Full variable domain (outside the CDR3, taken from reference TRBV5-1 and TRBJ2-2): KAGVTQTPRYLIKTRGQQVTLSCSPISGHRSVSWYQQTPGQGLQFLFEYFSETQRNKGNFPGRFSGRQFSNSRSEMNVSTLELGDSALYLCASTLRQGNTGELFFGEGSRLTVL.

This clone was counted once. The J gene is TRBJ1-2, the V gene TRBV30; 8 nucleotides match TRBD1. The germline CDR1 and CDR2 sequences are GTSNPN and SVGIG (reference sequence). J lost 6 bases, V lost 3 bases, and 12 bases had no gene match. This CDR3 has 15 amino acids. The CDR3, as DNA: TGTGCCTGGAGGGCCTTAAGACAGGGGCCAAATGGCTACACCTTC. Its protein is CAWRALRQGPNGYTF.

This rearrangement joins TRBV27 to TRBJ1-1; a possible D gene is TRBD1 (5 bases). Trimming shortened V by 6 bases and J by 2 bases, and 7 bases separated the two germline ends. The germline V gene has CDR1 MNHEY and CDR2 SMNVEV (reference sequence). The CDR3 loop spans 12 amino acids. CDR3 sequence reads: CASRQGNTEAFF. The CDR3 DNA sequence: TGTGCCAGCAGGCAGGGAAACACTGAAGCTTTCTTT.

The chain recombines TRBV6-5 with TRBJ2-1; a possible D gene is TRBD2 (6 bases). Germline lookup yields CDR1 MNHEY and CDR2 SVGAGI. Deletions cut 6 bases from V and 10 bases from J, with 16 bases between. This CDR3 is built from 13 residues. CDR3 loop: CASRFVPGGEQFF. The CDR3 DNA reads as TGTGCCAGCAGATTTGTTCCCGGAGGGGAGCAGTTCTTC.

The V and J genes are TRBV4-3 and TRBJ2-7, with D perhaps matching TRBD2 (5 bases). This CDR3 has 15 amino acids. Germline V gives CDR1 LGHNA, CDR2 YSLEER. V lost 4 bases and J 0 bases, leaving 13 bases between the germline ends. CDR3 region: CASSRGRGSSYEQYF. The CDR3 DNA is TGCGCCAGCAGCCGAGGAAGAGGGAGCTCCTACGAGCAGTACTTC.

The chain has TRBV11-2 and TRBJ2-7; D is unresolved. In germline, CDR1 is SGHAT, CDR2 FQNNGV. This CDR3 spans 15 amino acids. V gave up 6 bases and J gave up 0 bases, with 15 bases separating them. DNA of the CDR3: TGTGCCAGCAGTCGCGAGGCGATGAGCTCCTACGAGCAGTACTTC. Translation gives CASSREAMSSYEQYF.

The J gene is TRBJ2-7, the V gene TRBV7-6, with TRBD2 matching 10 bases. The trim removed 1 base at V and 3 bases at J, leaving 3 bases unmatched. CDR1 and CDR2 from the germline V gene are SGHVS and FNYEAQ. There are 15 residues in the CDR3. The CDR3 region is CASSLEASGSYEQYF. CDR3 coding DNA: TGTGCCAGCAGCTTAGAGGCTAGCGGGAGCTACGAGCAGTACTTC.

The V gene is TRBV11-2, the J gene TRBJ2-2; D may be TRBD1 (5 bases). CDR3 length equals 16 residues. V was cut by 2 bases and J by 3 bases, with 13 bases left in between. Germline values: CDR1 SGHAT, CDR2 FQNNGV. The CDR3 DNA reads TGTGCCAGCAGCTTACAAGGGGTGGTGGACACCGGGGAGCTGTTTTTT. Its protein is CASSLQGVVDTGELFF.

V usage is TRBV7-2 and J usage is TRBJ1-1; perhaps TRBD1 as D (6 bases). Germline CDR1 and CDR2: SGHTA and FQGNSA. V was trimmed by 5 bases and J by 3 bases, leaving 10 bases between them. The CDR3 spans 13 residues. Here the CDR3 DNA reads TGTGCCAGCAGCGCAAGGGGGTACACTGAAGCTTTCTTT. This translates into CASSARGYTEAFF. The variable domain in full, with the rest retrieved from reference TRBV7-2 and TRBJ1-1, is GAGVSQSPSNKVTEKGKDVELRCDPISGHTALYWYRQSLGQGLEFLIYFQGNSAPDKSGLPSDRFSAERTGGSVSTLTIQRTQQEDSAVYLCASSARGYTEAFFGQGTRLTVV.

This sequence joins TRBV7-9 and TRBJ1-2, with TRBD1 matching 7 bases. Unmatched junction bases numbered 11, after V lost 1 base and J lost 3 bases. Germline lookup yields CDR1 SEHNR and CDR2 FQNEAQ (reference sequence). The length of the CDR3 is 17 residues. CDR3 loop: CASSLGRTGPADYGYTF. The CDR3 nucleotides read TGTGCCAGCAGCTTAGGTCGGACAGGTCCCGCGGACTATGGCTACACCTTC.

The CDR3 bases are TGCAGCGCGCGCGCCGGTATGAACACTGAAGCTTTCTTT. Translation: CSARAGMNTEAFF. The chain recombines TRBV29-1 with TRBJ1-1, with D uncertain. The CDR3 contains 13 residues. The V and J ends lost 7 bases and 0 bases respectively, with 12 bases between them. Germline V gene data show CDR1 as SQVTM and CDR2 as ANQGSEA.

This chain uses TRBV7-2 with TRBJ2-5, with 8 bases lining up with TRBD2. CDR3 length equals 16 residues. J gave up 4 bases and V 6 bases, and 13 bases lay outside the gene matches. Germline CDR1 reads SGHTA; CDR2 reads FQGNSA. CDR3 region: CASSFIAGQKRETQYF. In DNA, the CDR3 is TGTGCCAGCAGTTTCATAGCGGGGCAGAAGAGAGAGACCCAGTACTTC.

The rearrangement links TRBV12-5 to TRBJ1-2, with D hard to call. This CDR3 contains 13 residues. Germline V lookup: CDR1 LGHNT, CDR2 FRNRAP. Trimming shortened V by 4 bases and J by 8 bases, and 14 bases separated the two germline ends. The CDR3 DNA reads TGTGCTAGTGGTTGGGATCTAGCGGGGGGCTACACCTTC. It translates to CASGWDLAGGYTF.